These T cell receptor beta chains were read from a single sample in a study of cytomegalovirus exposure and HLA in healthy donors. Some clones are missing from TCRdb's copy, which holds only in-frame ones; the method was immunoSEQ multiplex PCR. This table has 150,000 to 200,000 clones, 80% to 85% appearing once. The material sequenced was PBMCs. These receptors originate from a girl aged 2 to 10 in good health and CMV-seropositive. CDR3s include the opening cysteine and the closing phenylalanine or tryptophan. The order of the fields is V gene, clone size, J gene, D gene, CDR3 protein, CDR3 DNA. The D gene is left open where the match is weak. Not every row has a clone size; where given, it reads once, few, many or a size class.

TRBV30	few	TRBJ2-6	NA	CAWGGFNSGAGANVLTF	TGTGCCTGGGGAGGGTTCAATTCCGGTGCAGGGGCCAACGTCCTGACTTTC
TRBV28	NA	TRBJ2-1	TRBD2	CASSSGLAGVEQFF	TGTGCCAGCAGTTCCGGACTAGCGGGAGTTGAGCAGTTCTTC
TRBV29-1	NA	TRBJ2-1	TRBD2	CSSVAGLALNEQFF	TGCAGCTCCGTAGCGGGCTTGGCCCTCAATGAGCAGTTCTTC
TRBV7-6	NA	TRBJ2-7	NA	CASSLAGQFYEQYF	TGTGCCAGCAGCTTAGCCGGACAGTTCTACGAGCAGTACTTC
TRBV6-1	NA	TRBJ1-3	TRBD1	CASSERGWTGLGNTIYF	TGTGCCAGCAGTGAAAGGGGGTGGACAGGGCTTGGAAACACCATATATTTT
TRBV6-1	NA	TRBJ1-1	NA	CASSESSGTEAFF	TGTGCCAGCAGTGAATCTTCAGGAACTGAAGCTTTCTTT
TRBV5-1	NA	TRBJ2-7	TRBD1	CASSIRTGGASKRVYEQYF	TGCGCCAGCAGCATCCGGACAGGGGGCGCTTCGAAAAGGGTTTACGAGCAGTACTTC
TRBV6-1	NA	TRBJ1-1	NA	CASSVRGITNTEAFF	TGTGCCAGCAGTGTGAGGGGGATTACCAACACTGAAGCTTTCTTT
TRBV19	NA	TRBJ2-5	NA	CASSIRLEETQYF	TGTGCCAGTAGTATCAGACTAGAAGAGACCCAGTACTTC
TRBV6-1	NA	TRBJ1-5	TRBD1	CASSVHRGQGQPQHF	TGTGCCAGCAGTGTTCACAGGGGGCAGGGTCAGCCCCAGCATTTT
TRBV5-1	NA	TRBJ2-2	TRBD2	CASSLTSLLLAGGRSGELFF	TGCGCCAGCAGCTTGACCTCTCTATTACTAGCGGGAGGGCGAAGCGGGGAGCTGTTTTTT
TRBV29-1	NA	TRBJ2-7	TRBD1	CSVLPDRGSSEQYF	TGCAGCGTTTTACCTGACAGGGGGTCTTCCGAGCAGTACTTC
TRBV28	NA	TRBJ1-5	TRBD1	CASSRPGQGAGGNQPQHF	TGTGCCAGCAGCCGACCGGGACAGGGGGCAGGGGGCAATCAGCCCCAGCATTTT
TRBV2	NA	TRBJ1-2	TRBD1	CASAGGMNYGYTF	TGTGCCAGCGCAGGGGGCATGAACTATGGCTACACCTTC
TRBV6-1	NA	TRBJ1-1	NA	CASKIRSLNTEAFF	TGTGCCAGCAAGATCCGGTCTCTCAACACTGAAGCTTTCTTT
TRBV10-3	NA	TRBJ2-2	NA	CATTRGFGELFF	TGTGCCACCACGCGGGGCTTCGGGGAGCTGTTTTTT
TRBV29-1	NA	TRBJ2-1	NA	CSVDPTGQFNEQFF	TGCAGCGTCGACCCTACTGGACAGTTCAATGAGCAGTTCTTC
TRBV6-6	NA	TRBJ1-1	TRBD1	CASSTDRGLTAFF	TGTGCCAGCAGTACCGACAGGGGGCTCACAGCTTTCTTT
TRBV5-4	NA	TRBJ2-3	NA	CASSLAGGASTDTQYF	TGTGCCAGCAGCTTGGCCGGCGGGGCTAGCACAGATACGCAGTATTTT
TRBV6-1	NA	TRBJ2-5	NA	CASSEGGGRKETQYF	TGTGCCAGCAGTGAAGGGGGGGGGCGAAAAGAGACCCAGTACTTC
TRBV30	NA	TRBJ1-4	NA	CAWRPAGGRIREKLFF	TGTGCCTGGAGGCCGGCGGGGGGACGAATTAGGGAAAAACTGTTTTTT
TRBV5-4	NA	TRBJ1-2	TRBD1	CASGDRVLDYGYTF	TGTGCCAGCGGGGACAGGGTTTTGGACTATGGCTACACCTTC
TRBV10-3	NA	TRBJ1-5	TRBD1	CATWTGGSNQPQHF	TGTGCCACTTGGACAGGGGGAAGCAATCAGCCCCAGCATTTT
TRBV4-2	NA	TRBJ2-1	TRBD2	CASSQKIGEGPYNEQFF	TGTGCCAGCAGCCAAAAAATCGGGGAGGGCCCCTACAATGAGCAGTTCTTC
TRBV7-2	NA	TRBJ2-7	NA	CASSFLDLAISDEQYF	TGTGCCAGCAGTTTCTTGGATCTAGCTATTAGCGACGAGCAGTACTTC
TRBV4-1	NA	TRBJ2-1	NA	CASSQENRRANEQFF	TGCGCCAGCAGCCAAGAAAATCGCAGGGCGAATGAGCAGTTCTTC